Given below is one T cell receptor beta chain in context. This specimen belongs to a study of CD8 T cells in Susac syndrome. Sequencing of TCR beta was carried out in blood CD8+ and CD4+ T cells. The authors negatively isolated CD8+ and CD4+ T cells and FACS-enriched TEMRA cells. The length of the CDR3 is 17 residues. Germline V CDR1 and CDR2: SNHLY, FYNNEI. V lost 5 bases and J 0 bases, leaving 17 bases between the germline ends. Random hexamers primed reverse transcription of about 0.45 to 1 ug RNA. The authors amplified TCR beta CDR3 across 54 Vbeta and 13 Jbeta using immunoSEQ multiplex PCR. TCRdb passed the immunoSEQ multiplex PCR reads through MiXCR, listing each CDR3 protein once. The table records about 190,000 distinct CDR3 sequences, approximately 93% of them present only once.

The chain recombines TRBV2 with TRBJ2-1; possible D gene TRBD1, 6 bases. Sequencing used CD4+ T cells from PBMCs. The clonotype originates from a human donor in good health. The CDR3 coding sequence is TGTGCCAGCAGTCCTAAAGGGGGAGAAAGCTCCTACAATGAGCAGTTCTTC. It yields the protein CASSPKGGESSYNEQFF.